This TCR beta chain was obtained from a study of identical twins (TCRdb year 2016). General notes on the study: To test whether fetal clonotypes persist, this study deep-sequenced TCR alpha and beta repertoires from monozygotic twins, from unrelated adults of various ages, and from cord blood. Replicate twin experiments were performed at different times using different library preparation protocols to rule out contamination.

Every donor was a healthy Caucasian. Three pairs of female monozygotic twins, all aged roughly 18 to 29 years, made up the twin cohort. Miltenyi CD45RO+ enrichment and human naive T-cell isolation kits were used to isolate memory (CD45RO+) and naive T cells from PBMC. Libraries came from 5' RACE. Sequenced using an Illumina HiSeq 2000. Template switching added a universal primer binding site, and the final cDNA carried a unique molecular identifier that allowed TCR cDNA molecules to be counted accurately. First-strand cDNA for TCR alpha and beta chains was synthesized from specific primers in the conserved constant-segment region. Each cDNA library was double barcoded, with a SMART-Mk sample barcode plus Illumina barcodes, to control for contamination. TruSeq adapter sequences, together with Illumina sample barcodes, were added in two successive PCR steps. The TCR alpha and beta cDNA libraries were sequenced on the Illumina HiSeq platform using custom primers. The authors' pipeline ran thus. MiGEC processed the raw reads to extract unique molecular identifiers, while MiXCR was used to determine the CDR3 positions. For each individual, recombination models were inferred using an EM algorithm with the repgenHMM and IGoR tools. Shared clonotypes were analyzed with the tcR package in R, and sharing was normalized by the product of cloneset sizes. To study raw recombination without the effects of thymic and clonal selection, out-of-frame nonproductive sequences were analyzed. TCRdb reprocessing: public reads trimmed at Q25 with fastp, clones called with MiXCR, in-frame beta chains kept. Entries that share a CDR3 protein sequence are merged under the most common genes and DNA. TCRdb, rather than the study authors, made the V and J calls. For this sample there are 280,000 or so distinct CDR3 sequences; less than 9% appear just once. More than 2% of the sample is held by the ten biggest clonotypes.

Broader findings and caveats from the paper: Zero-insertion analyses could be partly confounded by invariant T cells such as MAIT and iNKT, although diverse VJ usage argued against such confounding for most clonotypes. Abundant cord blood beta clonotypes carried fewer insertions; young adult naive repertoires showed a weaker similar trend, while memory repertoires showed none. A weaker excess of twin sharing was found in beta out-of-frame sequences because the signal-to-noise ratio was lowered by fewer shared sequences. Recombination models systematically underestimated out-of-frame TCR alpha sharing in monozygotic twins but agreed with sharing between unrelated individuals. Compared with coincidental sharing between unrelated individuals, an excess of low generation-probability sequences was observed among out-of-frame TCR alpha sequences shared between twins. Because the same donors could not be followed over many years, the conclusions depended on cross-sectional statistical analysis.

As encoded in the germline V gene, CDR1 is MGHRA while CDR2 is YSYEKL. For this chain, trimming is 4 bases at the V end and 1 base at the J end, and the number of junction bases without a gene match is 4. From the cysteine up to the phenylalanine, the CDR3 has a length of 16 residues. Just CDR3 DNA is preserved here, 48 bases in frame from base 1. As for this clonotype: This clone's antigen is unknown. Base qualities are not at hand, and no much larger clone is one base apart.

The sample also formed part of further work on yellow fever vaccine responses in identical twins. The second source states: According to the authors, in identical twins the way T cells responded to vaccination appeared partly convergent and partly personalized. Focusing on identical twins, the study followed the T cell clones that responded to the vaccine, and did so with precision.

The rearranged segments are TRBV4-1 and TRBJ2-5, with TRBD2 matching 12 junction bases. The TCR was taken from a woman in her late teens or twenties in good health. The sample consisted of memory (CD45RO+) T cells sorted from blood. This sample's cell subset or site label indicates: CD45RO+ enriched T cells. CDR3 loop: CASSPGLAGLQETQYF. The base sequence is TGCGCCAGCAGCCCAGGACTAGCGGGGCTCCAAGAGACCCAGTACTTC.